The 21 T cell receptor beta chains reported below all come from one sample, sequenced in a study of T cells expressing NK-cell markers. From its re-call of the 5' RACE reads, TCRdb lists each CDR3 protein once, without DNA. This listing includes about 260,000 distinct CDR3 sequences. Sequenced sample: blood T cells: a sorted CD56 or NKG2C T cell subset, CD4+ or CD8+ T cells, or bulk PBMC T cells (not recorded which). The receptor source for this set is a woman aged 18 to 75 in good health.

The chain has TRBV20-1 and TRBJ2-1. The germline V gene encodes CDR1 DFQATT and CDR2 SNEGSKA (reference sequence). The CDR3 totals 14 residues. CDR3 region: CSTSWFGGYNEQFF.

The V call is TRBV9, the J call TRBJ2-1; with no DNA, the TCRdb D assignment of TRBD2 cannot be verified. Per germline, CDR1 SGDLS and CDR2 YYNGEE. The CDR3 has 16 residues. The chain's CDR3 is CASSVDPRLASNEQFF. The whole variable domain, remainder taken from reference TRBV9 and TRBJ2-1, is DSGVTQTPKHLITATGQRVTLRCSPRSGDLSVYWYQQSLDQGLQFLIQYYNGEERAKGNILERFSAQQFPDLHSELNLSSLELGDSALYFCASSVDPRLASNEQFFGPGTRLTVL.

The chain carries TRBV29-1 and TRBJ1-3; TCRdb's D gene call, TRBD1, goes unchecked for lack of DNA. The CDR3 spans 23 residues. Germline V gene lookup returns CDR1 SQVTM and CDR2 ANQGSEA. The CDR3 spells CSVENLSGRQGPLGVSPGNTIYF.

This chain uses TRBV27 with TRBJ1-5; TCRdb proposes TRBD1, but this gene call is untestable without DNA. CDR1 is MNHEY and CDR2 is SMNVEV in the germline V gene (reference sequence). The CDR3 is 17 residues long. The CDR3 loop is CASSPYGGGQNNQPQHF.

The CDR3 here is CASRSSGRGTYNEQFF. The chain has TRBV28 and TRBJ2-1; TCRdb's D gene call, TRBD2, goes unchecked for lack of DNA. This CDR3 comprises 16 residues. The V gene's germline CDR1 is MDHEN and CDR2 SYDVKM.

This chain joins TRBV19 and TRBJ1-5. The CDR3 runs to 12 residues. Germline V gives CDR1 LNHDA, CDR2 SQIVND (reference sequence). The CDR3 region is CATGGSNQPQHF.

The genes are TRBV28 and TRBJ2-3. The CDR3 contains 11 residues. CDR1 is MDHEN and CDR2 is SYDVKM in the germline V gene. This chain's CDR3 is CASSFESTQYF. Full variable domain (rest looked up from reference TRBV28 and TRBJ2-3): DVKVTQSSRYLVKRTGEKVFLECVQDMDHENMFWYRQDPGLGLRLIYFSYDVKMKEKGDIPEGYSVSREKKERFSLILESASTNQTSMYLCASSFESTQYFGPGTRLTVL.

The chain carries TRBV20-1 and TRBJ2-2; TCRdb gives TRBD1 as the D gene, but with no DNA this cannot be confirmed. Germline V lookup: CDR1 DFQATT, CDR2 SNEGSKA (reference sequence). The CDR3 sequence is 14 residues long. The CDR3 here is CSAIYRGRTGELFF.

The J gene is TRBJ1-4, the V gene TRBV7-8; TCRdb calls TRBD1, which cannot be checked without DNA. CDR3 length: 17 amino acids. The germline CDR1 and CDR2 sequences are SGHVS and FQNEAQ. This chain's CDR3 is CASSSLWDSATNEKLFF.

The chain has TRBV20-1 and TRBJ1-1; the TCRdb D gene call, TRBD1, has no DNA to confirm it. Germline V gives CDR1 DFQATT, CDR2 SNEGSKA (reference sequence). The CDR3 is 15 amino acids. CDR3: CSARSGTGTNTEAFF.

The chain couples TRBV10-2 to TRBJ1-2; the D call of TRBD1 rests on TCRdb alone, since no DNA is present to check it. The germline V gene has CDR1 WSHSY and CDR2 SAAADI. The CDR3 has 15 amino acids. CDR3 residues: CASSESSGTAYGYTF.

The rearrangement uses TRBV5-4 and TRBJ2-7. Looked up from germline, CDR1 is SGHNT and CDR2 is YYREEE (reference sequence). The length of the CDR3 is 14 residues. CDR3 in amino acids: CASSRNRGSYEQYF.

V usage is TRBV5-1 and J usage is TRBJ2-2; there is no DNA to check the TCRdb D call of TRBD2. Germline loops: CDR1 SGHRS, CDR2 YFSETQ. This CDR3 spans 14 amino acids. This CDR3 reads CASSLEGYSGELFF. The variable domain in full, completed from reference TRBV5-1 and TRBJ2-2, reads KAGVTQTPRYLIKTRGQQVTLSCSPISGHRSVSWYQQTPGQGLQFLFEYFSETQRNKGNFPGRFSGRQFSNSRSEMNVSTLELGDSALYLCASSLEGYSGELFFGEGSRLTVL.

The rearrangement uses TRBV7-3 and TRBJ2-1; there is no DNA to check the TCRdb D call of TRBD1. Germline CDR1 SGHTA, CDR2 FQGTGA. CDR3 length: 15 amino acids. Here the CDR3 reads CASSFGDPGMNEQFF. The variable domain in full, with the rest retrieved from reference TRBV7-3 and TRBJ2-1, is GAGVSQTPSNKVTEKGKYVELRCDPISGHTALYWYRQSLGQGPEFLIYFQGTGAADDSGLPNDRFFAVRPEGSVSTLKIQRTERGDSAVYLCASSFGDPGMNEQFFGPGTRLTVL.

The gene calls are TRBV3-1 and TRBJ1-1. This CDR3 has 14 residues. Germline V gives CDR1 LGHDT, CDR2 YNNKEL (reference sequence). CDR3 sequence reads: CASSQESGTTEAFF.

The chain couples TRBV5-4 to TRBJ2-1; the D gene TCRdb calls, TRBD2, cannot be checked with no DNA. The CDR3 is 18 residues long. Germline V CDR1 and CDR2: SGHNT, YYREEE (reference sequence). The CDR3 protein is CASSLNRRSVAGHNEQFF.

V usage is TRBV6-5 and J usage is TRBJ1-1. This CDR3 region has 15 residues. Germline V gives CDR1 MNHEY, CDR2 SVGAGI. This CDR3 is CASSYGSGGGTEAFF.

The genes are TRBV4-3 and TRBJ2-3; TCRdb's assignment of TRBD2 cannot be checked, as there is no DNA. This CDR3 contains 20 residues. CDR1 is LGHNA and CDR2 is YSLEER in the germline V gene. CDR3 loop: CASSQEDRTSGARSTDTQYF.

The V call is TRBV10-3, the J call TRBJ2-3. CDR3 length equals 12 residues. Germline assignment: CDR1 ENHRY and CDR2 SYGVKD. CDR3 loop: CAISESEDTQYF.

This chain uses TRBV7-3 with TRBJ1-2; without DNA, the TCRdb call of TRBD1 cannot be checked. Germline values: CDR1 SGHTA, CDR2 FQGTGA. The CDR3 runs to 15 residues. The CDR3 loop is CASSLSPTGIYGYTF.

J is TRBJ2-3 and V is TRBV12-3 or TRBV12-4; TCRdb indicates TRBD1, and absent DNA this call remains unverified. The CDR3 sequence is 17 residues long. The CDR3 sequence is CASSTFGTGLLPDTQYF.